This is a list of T cell receptor beta chains from one sample in a study of blood T cell repertoires in COVID-19. Some clones are missing from TCRdb's copy, which holds only in-frame ones; the method was immunoSEQ multiplex PCR. Of more than 95,000 clones in the sample, approximately 83% were seen once. Sequences were obtained from peripheral blood. The receptors come from an elderly woman with active or convalescent COVID-19. CDR3s include the opening cysteine and the closing phenylalanine or tryptophan. Fields, in order: clone size, CDR3 length, J gene, V gene, D gene, CDR3 protein, CDR3 DNA. D genes are given only for firm matches. Expanded clones get a size class; other rows say once, few or many, or leave the size out.

>-|9|TRBJ2-1|TRBV6-4|-
CASINEQFF
TGTGCCAGCATAAATGAGCAGTTCTTC
>once|15|TRBJ2-7|TRBV7-9|TRBD1
CASSPMGTGRYEQYF
TGTGCCAGCAGCCCAATGGGGACAGGGCGCTACGAGCAGTACTTC
>-|15|TRBJ1-6|TRBV5-1|-
CASSFQTELNSPLHF
TGCGCCAGCAGCTTCCAGACAGAACTGAATTCACCCCTCCACTTT
>-|15|TRBJ2-5|TRBV6-2/TRBV6-3|-
CASSWQGGYQETQYF
TGTGCCAGCAGTTGGCAGGGTGGGTACCAAGAGACCCAGTACTTC
>once|13|TRBJ1-1|TRBV5-1|TRBD1
CASSWDDRALPFF
TGCGCCAGCAGCTGGGATGACAGGGCTCTTCCTTTCTTT
>-|14|TRBJ2-7|TRBV27|-
CASSSRDKIWEQYF
TGTGCCAGCAGTTCCCGGGACAAAATTTGGGAGCAGTACTTC
>-|14|TRBJ1-4|TRBV6-5|-
CASSSRGFNEKLFF
TGTGCCAGCAGTTCTAGGGGGTTTAATGAAAAACTGTTTTTT
>-|13|TRBJ1-1|TRBV3-1/TRBV3-2|TRBD1
CASSQGTGREAFF
TGTGCCAGCAGCCAAGGGACAGGCCGTGAAGCTTTCTTT
>-|15|TRBJ1-2|TRBV5-4|TRBD1
CASSARQGPSYGYTF
TGTGCCAGCAGCGCGAGACAGGGACCCTCGTATGGCTACACCTTC
>once|11|TRBJ1-1|TRBV20-1|-
CSGRDPRVTFF
TGCAGTGGAAGAGACCCTCGAGTAACTTTCTTT
>-|14|TRBJ2-7|TRBV5-1|TRBD1
CASSLAGDRAEQYF
TGCGCCAGCAGCTTGGCGGGGGACAGGGCCGAGCAGTACTTC
>-|16|TRBJ1-2|TRBV28|TRBD1
CASTNLHPGQGRGYTF
TGTGCCAGCACTAACCTCCACCCGGGACAGGGTAGGGGTTACACCTTC
>-|11|TRBJ2-1|TRBV29-1|-
CSGATYNEQFF
TGCAGCGGAGCAACCTACAATGAGCAGTTCTTC
>-|12|TRBJ2-1|TRBV11-2|-
CASSLKGNEQFF
TGTGCCAGCAGCTTAAAGGGGAATGAGCAGTTCTTC
>-|16|TRBJ2-1|TRBV9|TRBD1
CASSVDSGQPNNEQFF
TGTGCCAGCAGCGTAGACTCGGGACAGCCTAACAATGAGCAGTTCTTC
>-|13|TRBJ2-1|TRBV11-2|-
CASSPFQTAHQFF
TGTGCCAGCAGCCCTTTCCAGACTGCTCATCAGTTCTTC
>-|15|TRBJ2-3|TRBV7-2|TRBD2
CASSSGLAGRDTQYF
TGTGCCAGCAGCTCCGGACTAGCGGGAAGAGATACGCAGTATTTT
>-|19|TRBJ1-4|TRBV4-1|TRBD1
CASSQGGTGGVKNNEKLFF
TGCGCCAGCAGCCAAGGTGGGACAGGGGGCGTCAAGAACAATGAAAAACTGTTTTTT
>-|15|TRBJ1-1|TRBV7-6|-
CASSLASGGHTEAFF
TGTGCCAGCAGCTTAGCATCAGGAGGCCACACTGAAGCTTTCTTT
>-|16|TRBJ2-1|TRBV4-1|-
CASSQTRSGYYNEQFF
TGCGCCAGCAGCCAAACCCGCAGCGGGTACTACAATGAGCAGTTCTTC
>few|12|TRBJ1-4|TRBV29-1|-
CSVDTPEEKLFF
TGCAGCGTGGACACTCCGGAAGAAAAACTGTTTTTT
>-|13|TRBJ2-3|TRBV5-6|-
CASSSQNADTQYF
TGTGCCAGCAGCTCCCAGAACGCAGATACGCAGTATTTT
>-|15|TRBJ2-3|TRBV4-1|TRBD2
CASSLAGDSTDTQYF
TGCGCCAGCAGCTTAGCGGGAGATAGCACAGATACGCAGTATTTT
>-|16|TRBJ2-2|TRBV6-4|TRBD1
CASSLNPGQGSGELFF
TGTGCCAGCAGCCTAAATCCGGGACAGGGTTCCGGGGAGCTGTTTTTT
>-|15|TRBJ2-2|TRBV19|-
CASKGRVLEPGELFF
TGTGCCAGTAAGGGCAGGGTCCTAGAACCCGGGGAGCTGTTTTTT
>once|15|TRBJ1-3|TRBV5-1|TRBD1
CASRQLGTGLNTIYF
TGCGCCAGCAGGCAGCTGGGGACAGGGCTAAACACCATATATTTT
>-|11|TRBJ1-5|TRBV28|-
CASSWAGPQHF
TGTGCCAGCAGTTGGGCAGGGCCCCAGCATTTT
>-|14|TRBJ1-2|TRBV5-4|-
CASSGGGEDYGYTF
TGTGCCAGCAGCGGGGGGGGAGAGGACTATGGCTACACCTTC
>-|14|TRBJ2-5|TRBV6-5|TRBD1
CASRTTGSQETQYF
TGTGCCAGCAGAACGACAGGGTCCCAAGAGACCCAGTACTTC